The sequence of this T cell receptor beta chain was determined in a study of early T cells in non-severe SARS-CoV-2 infection (dated by TCRdb to 2020 to 2023). Turning to the overall study: Because TCR sequencing relied on bulk RNA taken from unsorted whole blood, pairing of alpha and beta chains was not possible.

For CDR1 and CDR2, the germline V gene lists MNHEY and SVGEGT. There are 15 amino acids in the CDR3, from cysteine to phenylalanine inclusive. The CDR3 DNA has 45 bases and is translated from base 1. V is shortened by 5 bases, J by 1 base, and the region joining them spans 9 bases. The library was generated by 5' RACE. TCRdb shows the sequencer as NextSeq 500. In the TCR library protocol, unique molecular identifiers were attached to individual cDNA molecules to correct for PCR bias and sequencing error. Both TCR alpha and beta chains were sequenced, and tight co-correlation was observed between alpha and beta sequence abundances in each sample. The paper's processing steps were these. Decombinator V4 was used to perform V gene, J gene and CDR3 annotation of TCR sequences. Expanded TCRs were defined as changing significantly between any two time points under a Poisson model with p below 0.0001. Abundances of TCRs were expressed as counts per million after normalisation to the total number of TCRs sequenced in each sample. MAIT TCRs were defined by TRAV1-2 paired with TRAJ12, TRAJ20 or TRAJ33, and iNKT TCRs by TRAV10 paired with TRAJ18. VDJdb, accessed 1 November 2021, was searched for CMV, EBV and SARS-CoV-2 annotated TCRs, with TCRs annotated for multiple antigens excluded. TCRdb cleaned the public reads at Q25 with fastp, built clones with MiXCR and kept in-frame beta chains. Every entry covers one CDR3 protein and lists the most common genes and DNA from its rows. TCRdb assigned the V and J calls; the authors' analysis was not used. This sample has 20,000 to 25,000 distinct CDR3 sequences in its table, and 5% of those were observed once. The ten largest make up around 4.5% of the sample.

This clonotype turned up a few times. Its recognized antigen is unknown. There are no base qualities to consult, and no much larger clone falls within one base. The full study reports these points: VDJdb matching was skewed toward anti-spike CD8 responses and likely underestimated virus-specific expansions by missing private and CD4 specificities.

This was a case-control study nested in a cohort of healthcare workers in London, UK, who had nasopharyngeal swab PCR tests and blood samples taken every week. Healthcare workers were enrolled in the week of the UK lockdown, from 23 to 31 March 2020, and were followed every week for up to roughly 15 weeks. This clonotype was sampled from an adult who was a healthcare worker with PCR-confirmed SARS-CoV-2 infection or an uninfected control (not recorded which). Specimen: whole blood. The chain is assembled from TRBV6-2 or TRBV6-3 and TRBJ2-6; no D gene call is confident. For the CDR3, the sequence is CASSRPQSGANVLTF. The DNA is TGTGCCAGCAGTCGACCGCAGTCTGGGGCCAACGTCCTGACTTTC.